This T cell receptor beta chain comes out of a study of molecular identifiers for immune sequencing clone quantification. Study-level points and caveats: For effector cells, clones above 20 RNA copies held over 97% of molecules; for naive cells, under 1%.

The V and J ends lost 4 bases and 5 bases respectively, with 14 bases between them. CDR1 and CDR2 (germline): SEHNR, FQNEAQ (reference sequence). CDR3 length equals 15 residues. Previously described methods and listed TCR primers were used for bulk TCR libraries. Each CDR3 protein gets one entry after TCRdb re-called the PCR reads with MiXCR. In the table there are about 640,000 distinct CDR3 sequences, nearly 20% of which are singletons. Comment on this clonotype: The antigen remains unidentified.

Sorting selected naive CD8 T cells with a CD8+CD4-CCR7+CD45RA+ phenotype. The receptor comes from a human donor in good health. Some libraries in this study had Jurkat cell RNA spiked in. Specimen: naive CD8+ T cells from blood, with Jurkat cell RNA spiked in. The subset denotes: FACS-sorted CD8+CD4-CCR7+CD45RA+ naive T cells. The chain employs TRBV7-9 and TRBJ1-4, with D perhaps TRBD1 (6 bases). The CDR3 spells CASSSSGTPNEKLFF. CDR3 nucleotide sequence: TGTGCCAGCAGCTCCTCCGGGACACCCAATGAAAAACTGTTTTTT.